Described below is a single T cell receptor (beta chain) sequence and its context. The sample belongs to a study of PD-L1 blockade in urothelial cancer. The CDR3 sequence is 15 residues long. Per germline, CDR1 SGHKS and CDR2 YYEKEE (reference sequence). Unmatched junction bases numbered 12, after V lost 7 bases and J lost 7 bases. Stated time point: pretreatment peripheral blood. The protocol was immunoSEQ multiplex PCR, while the TCRdb copy is restricted to in-frame clones and leaves out a portion. The repertoire holds about 87,000 clones, over 80% seen once, with 2% to 2.5% in the top ten. The input for sequencing was PBMCs, taken around atezolizumab (anti-PD-L1) treatment. The source is a man between 60 and 75 years old with urothelial cancer. The chain employs TRBV5-5 and TRBJ2-7; 12 bases match TRBD1. The DNA for the CDR3 is TGTGCCAGCGCCGATCCGGGACAGGGGGCGCGGGAGCAGTACTTC. It codes for CASADPGQGAREQYF.